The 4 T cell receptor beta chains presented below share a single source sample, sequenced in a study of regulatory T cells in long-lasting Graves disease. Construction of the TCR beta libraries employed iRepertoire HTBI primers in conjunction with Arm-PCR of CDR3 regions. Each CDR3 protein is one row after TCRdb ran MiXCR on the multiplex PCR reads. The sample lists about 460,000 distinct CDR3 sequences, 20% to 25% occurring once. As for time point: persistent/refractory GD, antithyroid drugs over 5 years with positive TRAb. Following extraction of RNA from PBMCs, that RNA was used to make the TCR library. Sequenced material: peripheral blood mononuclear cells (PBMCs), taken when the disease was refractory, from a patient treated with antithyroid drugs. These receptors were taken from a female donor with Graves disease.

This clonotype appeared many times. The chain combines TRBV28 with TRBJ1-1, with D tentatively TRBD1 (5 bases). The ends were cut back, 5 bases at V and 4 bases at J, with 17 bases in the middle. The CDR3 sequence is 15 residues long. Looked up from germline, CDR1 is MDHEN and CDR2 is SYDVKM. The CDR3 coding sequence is TGTGCCAGCAGTCCCTTGAAATCCGGGACCACTGAAGCTTTCTTT. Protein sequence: CASSPLKSGTTEAFF.

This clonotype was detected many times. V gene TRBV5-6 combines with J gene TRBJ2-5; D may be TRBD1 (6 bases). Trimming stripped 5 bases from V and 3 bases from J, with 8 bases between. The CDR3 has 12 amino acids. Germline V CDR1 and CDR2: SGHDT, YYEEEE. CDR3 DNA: TGTGCCAGCAGTACAGGGAAAGAGACCCAGTACTTC. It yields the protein CASSTGKETQYF.

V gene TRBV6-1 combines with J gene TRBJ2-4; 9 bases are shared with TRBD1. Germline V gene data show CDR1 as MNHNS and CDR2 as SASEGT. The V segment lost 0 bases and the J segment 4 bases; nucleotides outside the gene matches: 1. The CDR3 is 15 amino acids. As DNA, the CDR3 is TGTGCCAGCAGTGAAGCGGGGACAGGGAAAAACATTCAGTACTTC. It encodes CASSEAGTGKNIQYF.

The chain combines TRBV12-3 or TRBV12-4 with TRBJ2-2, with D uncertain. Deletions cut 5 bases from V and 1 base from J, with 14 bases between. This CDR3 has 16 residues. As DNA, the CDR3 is TGTGCCAGCAGTATTGGGGAAGGGCAGAACACCGGGGAGCTGTTTTTT. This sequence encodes CASSIGEGQNTGELFF.